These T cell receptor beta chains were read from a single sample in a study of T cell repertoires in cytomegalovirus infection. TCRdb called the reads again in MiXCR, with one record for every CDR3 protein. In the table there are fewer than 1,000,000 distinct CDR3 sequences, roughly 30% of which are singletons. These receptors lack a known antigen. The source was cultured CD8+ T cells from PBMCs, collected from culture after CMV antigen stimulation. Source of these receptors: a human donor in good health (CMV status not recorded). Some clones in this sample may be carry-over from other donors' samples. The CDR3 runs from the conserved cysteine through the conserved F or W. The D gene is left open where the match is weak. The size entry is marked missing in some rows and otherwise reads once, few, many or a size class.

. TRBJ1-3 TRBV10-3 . TGTGCCACCGTAGCAGACTCTGGAAACACCATATATTTT CATVADSGNTIYF
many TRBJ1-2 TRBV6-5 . TGTGCCAGCAGTTTGGACTTCCCCGGCCATGGCTACACCTTC CASSLDFPGHGYTF
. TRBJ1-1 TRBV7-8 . TGTGCCAGCAGCTTAGTCAGGACACTTCCCAGCCCGAACACTGAAGCTTTCTTT CASSLVRTLPSPNTEAFF
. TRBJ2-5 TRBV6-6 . TGTGCCAGCAGTCCCCCTTATAGGGGCGAAGAGACCCAGTACTTC CASSPPYRGEETQYF
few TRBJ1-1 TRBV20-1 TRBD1 TGCAGTGCTAGGGTTCGTGAAGGGGGCGTGATTGACACTGAAGCTTTCTTT CSARVREGGVIDTEAFF
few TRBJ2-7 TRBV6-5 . TGTGCCAGCAGTTACTCGGCAGGCCTCTCCTACGAGCAGTACTTC CASSYSAGLSYEQYF
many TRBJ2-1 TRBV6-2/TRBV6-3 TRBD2 TGTGCCAGCAGTTCGGGACTAGCCGTCAATGAGCAGTTCTTC CASSSGLAVNEQFF
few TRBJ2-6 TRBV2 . TGTGCCAGCAGTTCTCCAGGGCAACATTTCTCTGGGGCCAACGTCCTGACTTTC CASSSPGQHFSGANVLTF
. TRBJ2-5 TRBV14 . TGTGCCAGCAGCCAAGGTTCCAAGCTTAGAGAGACCCAGTACTTC CASSQGSKLRETQYF
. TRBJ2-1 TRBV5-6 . TGTGCCAGCAGCTTGTTCCTCCAGGGGAGTAATGAGCAGTTCTTC CASSLFLQGSNEQFF
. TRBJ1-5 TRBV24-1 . TGTGCCACCAGTGATTCGGTCGGGACGGAAAATCAGCCCCAGCATTTT CATSDSVGTENQPQHF
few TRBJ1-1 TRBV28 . TGTGCCAGCGGTGAGGGACAAACCGAAGCTTTCTTT CASGEGQTEAFF
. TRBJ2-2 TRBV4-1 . TGCGCCAGCAGCCAACCCCTTTGGCGGGGAGGAGTCACCGGGGAGCTGTTTTTT CASSQPLWRGGVTGELFF
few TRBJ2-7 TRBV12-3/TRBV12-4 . TGTGCCAGCAGTTTAGTAGTGCGGCCGACACACCTTTCCTACGAGCAGTACTTC CASSLVVRPTHLSYEQYF
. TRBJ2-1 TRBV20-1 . TGCAGTGCTAGAGACAGGGGGGTTGAGCAGTTCTTC CSARDRGVEQFF
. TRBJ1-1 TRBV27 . TGTGCCAGCGGAAAAGGGAGGGGTGAAGCTTTCTTT CASGKGRGEAFF
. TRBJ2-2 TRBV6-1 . TGTGCCAGCAGTGAAATCCAGCCGGGCACCGGGGAGCTGTTTTTT CASSEIQPGTGELFF
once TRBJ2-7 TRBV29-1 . TGCAGCGTTGACAGTAATTACGAGCAGTACTTC CSVDSNYEQYF
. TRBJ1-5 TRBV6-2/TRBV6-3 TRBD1 TGTGCCAGCAGGTTAATTGGACAGGGGAGCAATCAGCCCCAGCATTTT CASRLIGQGSNQPQHF
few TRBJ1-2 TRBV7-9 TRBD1 TGTGCCAGCAGCCTCCCGCGGGACAGGGACTTCTATGGCTACACCTTC CASSLPRDRDFYGYTF
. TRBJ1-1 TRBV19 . TGTGCCAGTGTAAGGAGCACTGAAGCTTTCTTT CASVRSTEAFF
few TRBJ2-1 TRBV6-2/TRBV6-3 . TGTGCCGGGGACTCCCAGAATGAGCAGTTCTTC CAGDSQNEQFF
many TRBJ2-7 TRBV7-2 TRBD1 TGTGCCAGCAGCTTCCAAGTCGGGACAGGGTTCTACGAGCAGTACTTC CASSFQVGTGFYEQYF
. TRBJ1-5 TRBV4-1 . TGCGCCAGTTTCGAGGACAATCAGCCCCAGCATTTT CASFEDNQPQHF
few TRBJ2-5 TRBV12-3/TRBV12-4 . TGTGCCAGCAGTTCGAACGGGGAAGAGACCCAGTACTTC CASSSNGEETQYF
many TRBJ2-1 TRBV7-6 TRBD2 TGTGCCAGCAGCTTAGTCGACGGGGGGGCCCTCAATGAGCAGTTCTTC CASSLVDGGALNEQFF
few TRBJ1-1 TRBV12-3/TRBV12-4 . TGTGCCAGCAGCCCCTGGGACCCTGCCGTGCGGACTGAAGCTTTCTTT CASSPWDPAVRTEAFF
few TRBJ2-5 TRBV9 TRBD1 TGTGCCAGCAGCAACGGACAGGGTTGGGAGACCCAGTACTTC CASSNGQGWETQYF
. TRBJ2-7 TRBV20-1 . TGCAGTGCTAGAGCTTACGGCTACGAGCAGTACTTC CSARAYGYEQYF
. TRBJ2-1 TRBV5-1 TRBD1 TGCGCCAGCAAGAGTCCCCCCCTACAGACGACAGGGATTTCCTACAATGAGCAGTTCTTC CASKSPPLQTTGISYNEQFF
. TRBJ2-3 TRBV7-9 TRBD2 TGTGCCAGCAGCTTAGCCACCAGGCTAATGACTAGCATGCCAGATACGCAGTATTTT CASSLATRLMTSMPDTQYF
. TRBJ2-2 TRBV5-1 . TGCGCCAGCAGCTCCCACCGGGACGTAGACACCGGGGAGCTGTTTTTT CASSSHRDVDTGELFF
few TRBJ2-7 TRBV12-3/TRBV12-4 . TGTGCCAGCAGTTATACTCAGGGAAAAAGCTTCTACGAGCAGTACTTC CASSYTQGKSFYEQYF
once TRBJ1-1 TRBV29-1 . TGCAGCGTTAAAGGTTTCGAAGCTTTCTTT CSVKGFEAFF
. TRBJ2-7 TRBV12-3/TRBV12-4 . TGTGCCAGCAGTTTTGAGCCTAACGAGCAGTACTTC CASSFEPNEQYF
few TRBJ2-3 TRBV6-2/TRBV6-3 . TGTGCCAGCAGTTACTACTTGACAGATACGCAGTATTTT CASSYYLTDTQYF
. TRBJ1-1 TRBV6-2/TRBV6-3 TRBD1 TGTGCCAGCAGTTACTGGGGGACAGGAGAAGCTTTCTTT CASSYWGTGEAFF